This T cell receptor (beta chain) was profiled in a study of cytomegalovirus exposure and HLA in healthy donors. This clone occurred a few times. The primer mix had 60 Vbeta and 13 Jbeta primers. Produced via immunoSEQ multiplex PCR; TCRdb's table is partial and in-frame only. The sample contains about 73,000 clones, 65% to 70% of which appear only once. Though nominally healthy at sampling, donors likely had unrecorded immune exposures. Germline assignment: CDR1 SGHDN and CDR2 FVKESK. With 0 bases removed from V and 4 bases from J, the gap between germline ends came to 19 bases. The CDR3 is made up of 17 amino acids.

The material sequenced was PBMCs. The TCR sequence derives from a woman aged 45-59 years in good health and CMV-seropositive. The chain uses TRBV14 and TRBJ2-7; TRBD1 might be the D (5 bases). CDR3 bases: TGTGCCAGCAGCCAAGATCAGGACACCCGTTTTGGGTACGAGCAGTACTTC. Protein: CASSQDQDTRFGYEQYF.